Below, 2 T cell receptor beta chains from the same sample are listed, as sequenced in a study of control samples from healthy donors and cancer patients. Using immunoSEQ multiplex PCR, the repertoire was profiled, and TCRdb retains in-frame clones only, with some absent. The repertoire holds 65,000 to 90,000 clones, with about nine tenths as singletons. The specimen sequenced was PBMCs. The receptors shown here come from a woman aged 45 to 65 with colorectal cancer.

J is TRBJ1-1 and V is TRBV19, with 8 bases identical to TRBD1. Germline loops: CDR1 LNHDA, CDR2 SQIVND (reference sequence). Trimming removed 3 bases from V and 5 bases from J; junction bases left unmatched: 5. The CDR3 runs 14 residues. CDR3 amino acids: CASSILTGVTEAFF. CDR3 DNA sequence: TGTGCCAGTAGTATTTTGACAGGGGTTACTGAAGCTTTCTTT.

The V call is TRBV6-5, the J call TRBJ2-1; 10 bases align to TRBD2. V lost 2 bases, J lost 2 bases, and 3 bases stayed unmatched. The CDR3 sequence is 16 residues long. The germline V gene encodes CDR1 MNHEY and CDR2 SVGAGI. CDR3 sequence reads: CASSYITSGAYNEQFF. CDR3 DNA: TGTGCCAGCAGTTACATTACTAGCGGGGCCTACAATGAGCAGTTCTTC.